This TCR beta chain was sequenced in a study of T cells in Graves' hyperthyroidism and ophthalmopathy. General observations from the study: The model made its ophthalmopathy prediction, and onset followed a median roughly six months later.

Points on this clonotype: Its antigen remains unidentified.

There were TCR beta CDR3 regions amplified from RNA transcripts. With the HTBI primer set, the TCR CDR3 went through a first round of RT-PCR. TCRdb redid the calling of the multiplex PCR reads with MiXCR, one entry per CDR3 protein. The top ten hold around 10% of the sample, which has 530,000 or so distinct CDR3 sequences, roughly 25% seen once. The CDR3 contains 14 residues. The ends were cut back, 6 bases at V and 0 bases at J, with 11 bases in the middle. The sequence was collected from a woman under 40 with Graves' ophthalmopathy. V and J are TRBV6-7 and TRBJ1-1; no reliable D call. TRBV6-7 is known as an ORF, though its function is uncertain. Input material: blood. CDR3 coding DNA: TGTGCCAGCAGAACAACATTATTGAACACTGAAGCTTTCTTT. Its translation: CASRTTLLNTEAFF.